This TCR beta chain stems from a study of T cells in Graves' hyperthyroidism and ophthalmopathy. Study background: Before any treatment, at initial diagnosis, peripheral blood was collected.

Researchers took RNA transcripts and amplified the TCR beta CDR3 regions from them. In the first-round RT-PCR of the TCR CDR3, the HTBI primer set was used. TCRdb called the multiplex PCR reads again in MiXCR, with one record for every CDR3 protein. The table lists approximately 300,000 distinct CDR3 sequences, over 15% of them singletons, with about 50% in the top ten. The CDR3 totals 16 residues. V was pared by 1 base and J by 8 bases, with 10 bases of the junction left unmatched. CDR1 MNHEY and CDR2 SMNVEV come from the germline V gene (reference sequence). This clonotype was observed many times. Sequenced input: blood. This TCR derives from a woman aged 60-75 years with Graves' ophthalmopathy. This rearrangement joins TRBV27 to TRBJ1-4, with 7 nucleotides matching TRBD1. This chain's CDR3 is CASSLLPPTGWEKLFF. The CDR3 coding sequence is TGTGCCAGCAGTTTATTGCCCCCGACAGGGTGGGAAAAACTGTTTTTT.